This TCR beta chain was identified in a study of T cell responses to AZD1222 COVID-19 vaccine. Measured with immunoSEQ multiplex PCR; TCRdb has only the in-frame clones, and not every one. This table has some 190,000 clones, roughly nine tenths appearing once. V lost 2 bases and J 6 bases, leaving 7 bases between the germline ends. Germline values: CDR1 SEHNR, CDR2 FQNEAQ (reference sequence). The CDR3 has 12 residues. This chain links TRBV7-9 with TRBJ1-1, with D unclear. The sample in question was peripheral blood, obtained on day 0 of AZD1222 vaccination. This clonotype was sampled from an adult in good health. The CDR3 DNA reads TGTGCCAGCAGCTTATCCAGATCTGAAGCTTTCTTT. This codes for CASSLSRSEAFF.